The sequence of this T cell receptor beta chain was determined in a study of T cell changes during pregnancy in multiple sclerosis. Data came from immunoSEQ multiplex PCR; TCRdb stores just in-frame clones and leaves some out. This table holds 50,000 to 70,000 clones, roughly 92% found once. CDR3 length: 15 residues. Trimming took off 1 base at V and 5 bases at J, with 14 bases between the two ends. The germline CDR1 and CDR2 sequences are MDHEN and SYDVKM. The sequences come from peripheral blood, collected in the second trimester of pregnancy. The sequence came from a female donor with multiple sclerosis, enrolled in a pregnancy study. The chain uses TRBV28 and TRBJ2-5; unclear D gene. The CDR3 DNA reads as TGTGCCAGCAGTTTATCGACGGCGGCCGGGGAGACCCAGTACTTC. Amino acid sequence: CASSLSTAAGETQYF.